The 5 T cell receptor beta chains in this list originate from one sample, sequenced in a study of blood T cell repertoires in COVID-19. This table comes from immunoSEQ multiplex PCR, and its TCRdb copy is limited to in-frame clones, with some not included. The sample lists 360,000 or so clones, nearly 90% occurring once. The sample comprised peripheral blood. These receptors came from a man aged 18 to 29 with active or convalescent COVID-19.

The genes are TRBV7-2 and TRBJ2-2, with 7 bases lining up with TRBD1. Germline CDR1 and CDR2: SGHTA and FQGNSA. V was pared by 3 bases and J by 5 bases, with 6 bases of the junction left unmatched. The CDR3 spans 15 residues. This CDR3 is CASSFRRQGTGELFF. CDR3 bases: TGTGCCAGCAGCTTTAGGAGACAGGGTACCGGGGAGCTGTTTTTT.

CDR3 DNA sequence: TGTGCCAGCAGCAGACGGACAGGGAAATTGGCTGAAGCTTTCTTT. Protein product: CASSRRTGKLAEAFF. The rearrangement links TRBV9 to TRBJ1-1, with 8 positions matching TRBD1. The CDR3 has 15 amino acids. The ends lost 4 bases at V and 6 bases at J; junction bases unmatched: 11. CDR1 is SGDLS, CDR2 YYNGEE, per germline.

V gene TRBV10-3 combines with J gene TRBJ2-7, with 8 bases identical to TRBD2. This CDR3 is 15 amino acids long. V lost 4 bases and J lost 3; bases outside the gene matches: 8. Germline CDR1 and CDR2: ENHRY and SYGVKD. The DNA for the CDR3 is TGTGCCATCAGTGGTAGTTCGGGGGGGAGCTACGAGCAGTACTTC. It is translated as CAISGSSGGSYEQYF.

This rearrangement joins TRBV18 to TRBJ1-1, with D perhaps TRBD1 (5 bases). CDR3 length equals 18 residues. Trimming took off 3 bases at V and 0 bases at J, with 20 bases between the two ends. In germline, CDR1 is KGHSH, CDR2 LQKENI. CDR3 loop: CASSPSDSNSELNTEAFF. The CDR3 region has the DNA TGTGCCAGCTCACCTTCAGACAGCAACTCGGAATTGAACACTGAAGCTTTCTTT.

This chain connects TRBV19 to TRBJ1-5; unclear D gene. Trimming took 5 bases from V and 0 from J, leaving 11 bases between them. CDR1 is LNHDA, CDR2 SQIVND, per germline (reference sequence). The CDR3 has 15 residues. The CDR3 DNA sequence: TGTGCCAGTAGTTCGACGGAGTATAGCAATCAGCCCCAGCATTTT. This codes for CASSSTEYSNQPQHF.